This TCR beta chain was captured by sequencing in a study of post-analysis software for immune sequencing data. Study-wide findings and caveats: Multiple sclerosis was associated with a significant reduction in normalized Chao1 diversity relative to controls.

In this sample, this clonotype turned up a few times. The antigen is unknown. Built from TCR beta cDNA, the libraries had unique molecular identifiers in them. MiXCR, applied by TCRdb to the PCR reads, yields one record per CDR3 protein. The sample has hundreds of thousands of distinct CDR3 sequences, roughly two fifths seen once. The source is a girl aged 10-17 years with multiple sclerosis. The sequenced material came from blood.

The CDR3 reads CASSQGLQGAQETQYF. In DNA form, the CDR3 reads TGCGCCAGCAGCCAAGGACTACAGGGGGCACAAGAGACCCAGTACTTC. The chain links TRBV4-1 to TRBJ2-5; 9 bases map to TRBD1. The germline V gene has CDR1 MGHRA and CDR2 YSYEKL. This CDR3 comprises 16 residues. The junction had 5 bases not matched to a gene; V was cut back by 1 base and J by 2 bases.